The clone carrying this TCR beta chain has a handful of counts. The antigen is unknown. Germline assignment: CDR1 SGHKS and CDR2 YYEKEE (reference sequence). Trimming shortened V by 0 bases and J by 1 base, and 13 bases separated the two germline ends. CDR3 length equals 16 residues. The data derive from a study of T-cell reconstitution after alpha-beta-depleted transplantation in children. Notes on the study in general: At day 60, the high TCRbeta diversity found in some patients originated from recipient T cells and thymic progenitors that had survived. Expanded graft clones, several hundred of them, were reportedly the source of alpha-beta T cells about two months after transplant.

Unique molecular identifiers were built into the TCRbeta library. TCRdb analysed the PCR reads with MiXCR anew, one entry per CDR3 protein. This sample has about 130,000 distinct CDR3 sequences, with 9.7% found just once. The specimen comprised PBMCs, mostly from graft donor cells, sampled 180 days after TCRalphabeta/CD19-depleted stem cell transplant. The TCR sequence derives from a girl under three years old who had a stem cell transplant for combined immunodeficiency, so the T cells may come from the graft donor. The V and J genes are TRBV5-5 and TRBJ1-2; D is unclear. The CDR3 region is CASSLVISGSNYGYTF. CDR3 coding DNA: TGTGCCAGCAGCTTGGTAATTTCAGGCAGTAACTATGGCTACACCTTC.